The clone carrying this TCR beta chain was recorded at least ten times. The ends lost 2 bases at V and 7 bases at J; junction bases unmatched: 8. CDR1 is SGDLS, CDR2 YYNGEE, per germline. The CDR3 is made up of 16 amino acids. Preparation of the TCRbeta library involved a method that used unique molecular identifiers. Using its own MiXCR run on the PCR reads, TCRdb lists one record per CDR3 protein. The sample has about 480,000 distinct CDR3 sequences; around 12% are singletons. This sample was included in a study of T-cell reconstitution after alpha-beta-depleted transplantation in children. The TCR sequence derives from a human donor who donated a stem cell graft to a child with combined immunodeficiency. The sequencing used PBMCs from the stem cell graft donor, collected from the stem cell graft. The gene calls are TRBV9 and TRBJ2-1, with 11 nucleotides matching TRBD2. The CDR3 region has the DNA TGTGCCAGCAGCGTTCGTAGCGGGGGGGCAGATAATGAGCAGTTCTTC. It specifies CASSVRSGGADNEQFF.